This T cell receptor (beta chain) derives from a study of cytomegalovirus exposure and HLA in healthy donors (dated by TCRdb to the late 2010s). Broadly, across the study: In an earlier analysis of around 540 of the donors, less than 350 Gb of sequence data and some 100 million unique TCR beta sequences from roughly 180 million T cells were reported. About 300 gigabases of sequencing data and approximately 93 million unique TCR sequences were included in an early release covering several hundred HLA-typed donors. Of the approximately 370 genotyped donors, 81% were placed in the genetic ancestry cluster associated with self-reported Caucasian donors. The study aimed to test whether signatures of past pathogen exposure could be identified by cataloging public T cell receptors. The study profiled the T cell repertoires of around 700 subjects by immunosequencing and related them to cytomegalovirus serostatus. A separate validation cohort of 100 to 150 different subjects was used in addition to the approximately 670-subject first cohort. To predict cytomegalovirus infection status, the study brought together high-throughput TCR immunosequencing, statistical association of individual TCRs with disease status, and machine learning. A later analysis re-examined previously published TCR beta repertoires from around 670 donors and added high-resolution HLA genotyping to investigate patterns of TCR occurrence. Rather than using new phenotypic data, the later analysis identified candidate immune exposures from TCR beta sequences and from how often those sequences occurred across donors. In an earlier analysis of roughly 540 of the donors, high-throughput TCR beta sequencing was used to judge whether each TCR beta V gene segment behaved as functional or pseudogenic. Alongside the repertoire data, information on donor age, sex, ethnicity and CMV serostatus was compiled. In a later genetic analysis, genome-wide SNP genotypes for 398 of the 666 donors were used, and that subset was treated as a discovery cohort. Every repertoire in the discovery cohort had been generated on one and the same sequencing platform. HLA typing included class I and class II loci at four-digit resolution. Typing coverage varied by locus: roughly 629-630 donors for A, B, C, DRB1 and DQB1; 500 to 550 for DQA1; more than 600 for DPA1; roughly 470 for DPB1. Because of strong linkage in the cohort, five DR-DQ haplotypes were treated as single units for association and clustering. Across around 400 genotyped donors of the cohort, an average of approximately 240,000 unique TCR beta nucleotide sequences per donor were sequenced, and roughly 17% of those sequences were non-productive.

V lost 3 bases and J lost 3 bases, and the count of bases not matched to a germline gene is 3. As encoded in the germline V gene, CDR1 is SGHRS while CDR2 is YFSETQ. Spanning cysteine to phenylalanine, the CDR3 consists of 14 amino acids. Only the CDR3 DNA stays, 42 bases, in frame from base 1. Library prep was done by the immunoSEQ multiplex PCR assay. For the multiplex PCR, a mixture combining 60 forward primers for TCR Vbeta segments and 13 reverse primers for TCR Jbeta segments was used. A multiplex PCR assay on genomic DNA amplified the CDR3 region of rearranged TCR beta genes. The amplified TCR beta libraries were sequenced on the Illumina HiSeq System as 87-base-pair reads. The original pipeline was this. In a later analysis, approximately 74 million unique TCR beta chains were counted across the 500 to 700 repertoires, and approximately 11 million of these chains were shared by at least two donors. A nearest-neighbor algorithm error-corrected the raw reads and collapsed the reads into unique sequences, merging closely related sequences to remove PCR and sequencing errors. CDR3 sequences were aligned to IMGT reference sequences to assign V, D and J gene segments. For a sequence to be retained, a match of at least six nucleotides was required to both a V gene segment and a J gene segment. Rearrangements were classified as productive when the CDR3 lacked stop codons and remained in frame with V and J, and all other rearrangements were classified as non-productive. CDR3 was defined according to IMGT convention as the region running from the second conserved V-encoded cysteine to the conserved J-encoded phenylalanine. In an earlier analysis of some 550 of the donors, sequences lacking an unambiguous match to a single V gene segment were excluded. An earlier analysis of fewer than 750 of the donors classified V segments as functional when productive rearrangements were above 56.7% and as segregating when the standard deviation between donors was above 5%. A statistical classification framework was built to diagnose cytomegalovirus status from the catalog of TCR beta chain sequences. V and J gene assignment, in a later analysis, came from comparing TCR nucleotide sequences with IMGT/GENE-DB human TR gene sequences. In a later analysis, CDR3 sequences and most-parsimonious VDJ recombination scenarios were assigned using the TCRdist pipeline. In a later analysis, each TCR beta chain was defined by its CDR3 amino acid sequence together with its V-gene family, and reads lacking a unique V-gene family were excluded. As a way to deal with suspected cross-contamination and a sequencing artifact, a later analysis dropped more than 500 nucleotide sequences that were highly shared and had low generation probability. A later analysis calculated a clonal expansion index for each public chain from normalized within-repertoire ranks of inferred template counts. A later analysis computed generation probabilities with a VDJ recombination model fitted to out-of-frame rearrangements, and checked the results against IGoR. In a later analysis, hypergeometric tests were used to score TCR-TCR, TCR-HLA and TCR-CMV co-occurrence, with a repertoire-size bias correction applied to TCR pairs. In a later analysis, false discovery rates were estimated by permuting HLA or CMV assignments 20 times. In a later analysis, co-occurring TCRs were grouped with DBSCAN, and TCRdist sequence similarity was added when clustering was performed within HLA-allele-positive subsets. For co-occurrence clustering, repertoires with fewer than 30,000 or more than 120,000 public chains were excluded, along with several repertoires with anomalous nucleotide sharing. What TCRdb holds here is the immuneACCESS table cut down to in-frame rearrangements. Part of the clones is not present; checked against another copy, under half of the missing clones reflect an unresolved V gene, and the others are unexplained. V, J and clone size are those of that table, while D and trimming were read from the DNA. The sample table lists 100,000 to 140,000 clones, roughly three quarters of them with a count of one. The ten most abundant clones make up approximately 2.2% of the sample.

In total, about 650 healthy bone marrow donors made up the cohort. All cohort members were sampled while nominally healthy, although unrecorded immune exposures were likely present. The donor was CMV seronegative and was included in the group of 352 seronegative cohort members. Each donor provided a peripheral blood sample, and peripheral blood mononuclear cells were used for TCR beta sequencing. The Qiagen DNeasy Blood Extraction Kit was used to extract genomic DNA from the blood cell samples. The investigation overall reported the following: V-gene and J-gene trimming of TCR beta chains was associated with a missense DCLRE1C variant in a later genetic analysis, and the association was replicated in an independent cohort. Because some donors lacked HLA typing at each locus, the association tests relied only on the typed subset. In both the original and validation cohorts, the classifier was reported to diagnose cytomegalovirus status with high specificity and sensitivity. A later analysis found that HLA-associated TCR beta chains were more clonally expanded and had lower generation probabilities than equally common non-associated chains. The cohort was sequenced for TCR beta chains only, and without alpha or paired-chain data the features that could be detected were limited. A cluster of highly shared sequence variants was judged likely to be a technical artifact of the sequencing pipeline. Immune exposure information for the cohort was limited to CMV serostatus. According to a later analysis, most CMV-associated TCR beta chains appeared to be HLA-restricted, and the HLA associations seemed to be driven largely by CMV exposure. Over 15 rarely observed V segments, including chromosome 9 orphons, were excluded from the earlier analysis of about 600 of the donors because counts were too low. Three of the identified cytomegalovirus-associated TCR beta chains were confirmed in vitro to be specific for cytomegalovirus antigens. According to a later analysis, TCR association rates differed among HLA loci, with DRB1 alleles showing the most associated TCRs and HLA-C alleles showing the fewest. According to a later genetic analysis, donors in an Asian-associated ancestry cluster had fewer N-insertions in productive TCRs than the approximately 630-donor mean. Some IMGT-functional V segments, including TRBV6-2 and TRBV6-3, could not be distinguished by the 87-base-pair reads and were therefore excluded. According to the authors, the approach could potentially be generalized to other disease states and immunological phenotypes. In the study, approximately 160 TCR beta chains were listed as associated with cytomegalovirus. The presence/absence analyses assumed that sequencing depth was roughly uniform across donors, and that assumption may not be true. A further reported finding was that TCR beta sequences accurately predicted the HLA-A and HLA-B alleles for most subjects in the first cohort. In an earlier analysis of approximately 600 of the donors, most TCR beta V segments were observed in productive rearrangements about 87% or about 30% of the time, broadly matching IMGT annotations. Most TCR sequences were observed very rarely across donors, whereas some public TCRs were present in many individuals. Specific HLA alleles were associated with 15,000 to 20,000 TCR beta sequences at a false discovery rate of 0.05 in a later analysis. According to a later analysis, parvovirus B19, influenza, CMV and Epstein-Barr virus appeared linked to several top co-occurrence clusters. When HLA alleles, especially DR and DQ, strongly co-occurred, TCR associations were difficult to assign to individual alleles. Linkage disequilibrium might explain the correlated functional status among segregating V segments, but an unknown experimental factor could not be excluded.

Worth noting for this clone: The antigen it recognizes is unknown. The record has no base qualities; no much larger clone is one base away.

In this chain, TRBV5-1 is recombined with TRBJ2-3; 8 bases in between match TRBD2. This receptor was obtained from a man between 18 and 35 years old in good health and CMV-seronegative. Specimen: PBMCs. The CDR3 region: CASSSAGGTDTQYF. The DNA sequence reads TGCGCCAGCAGCTCCGCGGGGGGTACAGATACGCAGTATTTT.